The 21 T cell receptor beta chains below were found in one sample sequenced in a study of T cells in Graves' hyperthyroidism and ophthalmopathy. Using RNA transcripts as the source, TCR beta CDR3 regions were amplified. The HTBI set primed first-round TCR CDR3 RT-PCR. TCRdb itself ran the multiplex PCR reads through MiXCR, one entry per CDR3 protein. This sample has 600,000 to 800,000 distinct CDR3 sequences, with roughly a third found just once. Sequencing was done on a sample of blood. These receptors were collected from a middle-aged woman with Graves' hyperthyroidism.

Many counts were recorded for this clonotype. The chain uses TRBV7-9 and TRBJ1-4; D gene uncertain. The CDR3 spans 12 residues. The V gene lost 0 bases and the J gene lost 8 bases, with 4 bases spanning the gap. Germline lookup yields CDR1 SEHNR and CDR2 FQNEAQ (reference sequence). This CDR3 reads CASSLAREKLFF. The CDR3 DNA follows: TGTGCCAGCAGCTTAGCGAGAGAAAAACTGTTTTTT. The variable domain in full, completed from reference TRBV7-9 and TRBJ1-4, reads DTGVSQNPRHKITKRGQNVTFRCDPISEHNRLYWYRQTLGQGPEFLTYFQNEAQLEKSRLLSDRFSAERPKGSFSTLEIQRTEQGDSAMYLCASSLAREKLFFGSGTQLSVL.

This clonotype was seen more than once but under ten times. CDR3 coding DNA: TGTGCCAGCAGCCCCGACAGGGGGTCTTCACCCCTCCACTTT. Encoded protein: CASSPDRGSSPLHF. The rearrangement links TRBV7-9 to TRBJ1-6; the match to TRBD1 covers 9 bases. Trimming at V came to 5 bases and at J to 9 bases, leaving 5 bases not matched to a gene. This CDR3 is built from 14 residues. Germline V lookup: CDR1 SEHNR, CDR2 FQNEAQ (reference sequence). Complete variable domain (other parts from reference TRBV7-9 and TRBJ1-6): DTGVSQNPRHKITKRGQNVTFRCDPISEHNRLYWYRQTLGQGPEFLTYFQNEAQLEKSRLLSDRFSAERPKGSFSTLEIQRTEQGDSAMYLCASSPDRGSSPLHFGNGTRLTVT.

A note on this clonotype: A much larger clone differs from this one at a single base, so this may be a read error. The chain employs TRBV10-3 and TRBJ2-5; no reliable D call. The CDR3 has 13 amino acids. Germline V gives CDR1 ENHRY, CDR2 SYGVKD. The CDR3 coding sequence is TGTGCCAGCAGTGAGTCTGAGGTAGAGACCCAGTACTTC. Translating gives CASSESEVETQYF.

Only a few counts were recorded for this clonotype. The chain links TRBV12-3 or TRBV12-4 to TRBJ1-2, with a tentative D call TRBD1 (5 bases). Trimming pared 3 bases from V and 3 bases from J, leaving 14 bases between. There are 15 residues in the CDR3. CDR3 amino acids: CASSFIRGNDYGYTF. The DNA of the CDR3 is TGTGCCAGCAGTTTTATTAGGGGAAATGACTATGGCTACACCTTC.

This clonotype has only one observation. A read error is possible here, since a much larger clone lies one base away. The rearrangement joins TRBV2 to TRBJ2-5, with 13 nucleotides matching TRBD2. V shed 3 bases, J shed 7 bases, and the junction held 8 bases outside the gene matches. This CDR3 has 16 amino acids. Looked up from germline, CDR1 is SNHLY and CDR2 is FYNNEI. CDR3 amino acids: CASSDQLAGGRGTQYF. In DNA, the CDR3 is TGTGCCAGCAGTGATCAACTAGCGGGGGGGCGAGGGACCCAGTACTTC.

V and J are TRBV2 and TRBJ2-5, with 8 bases aligning to TRBD1. The J segment lost 3 bases and the V segment lost 8 bases, leaving 2 bases of the junction unmatched. Germline lookup yields CDR1 SNHLY and CDR2 FYNNEI. The CDR3 runs to 12 residues. DNA for the CDR3: TGTGCCAGCGGACAGGGAAAAGAGACCCAGTACTTC. Amino acids: CASGQGKETQYF.

This clonotype occurred many times. J is TRBJ2-7 and V is TRBV7-9, with 8 bases fitting TRBD1. V was pared by 4 bases and J by 0 bases, with 8 bases of the junction left unmatched. The CDR3 runs 16 residues. Germline V gene data show CDR1 as SEHNR and CDR2 as FQNEAQ (reference sequence). CDR3 sequence reads: CASSYNQGAHSYEQYF. DNA of the CDR3: TGTGCCAGCAGCTATAATCAGGGGGCCCACTCCTACGAGCAGTACTTC.

At least ten counts were recorded for this clonotype. The chain couples TRBV29-1 to TRBJ1-3; TRBD1 is a possible D gene (6 bases). CDR1 is SQVTM, CDR2 ANQGSEA, per germline. The CDR3 is 13 amino acids. V was clipped by 6 bases and J by 2 bases, with 11 bases between them. The CDR3 loop reads CSVDTGTGNTIYF. The CDR3 DNA reads as TGCAGCGTCGATACAGGGACTGGAAACACCATATATTTT. Full variable domain (remainder filled in from reference TRBV29-1 and TRBJ1-3): SAVISQKPSRDICQRGTSLTIQCQVDSQVTMMFWYRQQPGQSLTLIATANQGSEATYESGFVIDKFPISRPNLTFSTLTVSNMSPEDSSIYLCSVDTGTGNTIYFGEGSWLTVV.

This clonotype was recorded a few times. The V call is TRBV20-1, the J call TRBJ1-5; D ambiguous. Germline assignment: CDR1 DFQATT and CDR2 SNEGSKA (reference sequence). The CDR3 has 14 amino acids. Between the trimmed V and J ends, which lost 3 bases and 0 bases, there was a span of 9 bases. CDR3 protein: CSARRTYSNQPQHF. The DNA of the CDR3 is TGCAGTGCTAGGAGAACATATAGCAATCAGCCCCAGCATTTT.

This clonotype occurred many times. The V gene is TRBV19, the J gene TRBJ2-7; D possibly matches TRBD1 or TRBD2 (5 bases each). Germline CDR1 is LNHDA and CDR2 is SQIVND (reference sequence). V was shortened by 5 bases and J by 1 base, with 12 bases between the two germline ends. The CDR3 consists of 14 residues. This chain's CDR3 is CASSYSGPSYEQYF. DNA of the CDR3: TGTGCCAGTAGTTACTCGGGACCGTCCTACGAGCAGTACTTC.

This rearrangement joins TRBV19 to TRBJ1-2, with TRBD1 as a possible D gene (5 bases). The V gene's germline CDR1 is LNHDA and CDR2 SQIVND (reference sequence). Trimming removed 6 bases at V and 8 bases at J, with 10 bases between. This CDR3 spans 11 amino acids. The CDR3 DNA sequence: TGTGCCAGTAGGAAGGGGATCGGCTACACCTTC. Amino acid sequence: CASRKGIGYTF.

This clonotype was detected a few times. CDR3 protein: CASSLSGSGEETQYF. CDR3 sequence (DNA): TGCGCCAGCAGCTTGAGTGGATCGGGGGAGGAGACCCAGTACTTC. The rearrangement links TRBV5-1 to TRBJ2-5; TRBD2 is a possible D gene (6 bases). This CDR3 region has 15 residues. V dropped 1 base and J dropped 5 bases, with 15 bases sitting between them. Germline CDR1 is SGHRS and CDR2 is YFSETQ. The full variable domain, completed using reference TRBV5-1 and TRBJ2-5, is KAGVTQTPRYLIKTRGQQVTLSCSPISGHRSVSWYQQTPGQGLQFLFEYFSETQRNKGNFPGRFSGRQFSNSRSEMNVSTLELGDSALYLCASSLSGSGEETQYFGPGTRLLVL.

In its sample, this clonotype was seen a few times. J is TRBJ2-5 and V is TRBV12-3 or TRBV12-4; 10 bases match TRBD1. Trimming took 6 bases from V and 4 from J; bases not matched to a gene: 5. CDR3 size: 14 residues. The CDR3 sequence: CASRRDRGGETQYF. The CDR3 coding sequence is TGTGCCAGCAGGAGGGACAGGGGAGGAGAGACCCAGTACTTC.

The chain employs TRBV19 and TRBJ1-5; 7 bases map to TRBD1. V lost 7 bases to trimming and J lost 6 bases; unmatched junction nucleotides: 9. CDR3 length equals 14 residues. Germline values: CDR1 LNHDA, CDR2 SQIVND (reference sequence). CDR3 loop: CASTPDRPSQPQHF. The CDR3, as DNA: TGTGCCAGTACCCCGGACAGGCCAAGTCAGCCCCAGCATTTT.

The chain has TRBV29-1 and TRBJ1-5; maybe TRBD1 (5 bases). Trimming removed 2 bases at V and 5 bases at J, with 7 bases between. Germline V lookup: CDR1 SQVTM, CDR2 ANQGSEA. The CDR3 spans 12 residues. The CDR3 bases are TGCAGCGTTGAATCCAGGGATCAGCCCCAGCATTTT. Protein product: CSVESRDQPQHF.

The chain recombines TRBV12-3 or TRBV12-4 with TRBJ1-6, with D perhaps matching TRBD1 (6 bases). This CDR3 spans 17 amino acids. The V end lost 6 bases, the J end lost 7 bases, and 22 bases lay between the germline ends. The CDR3 DNA reads as TGTGCCAGCAGCGGGGGGGTTGGGGGCGCGCGGAATTCACCCCTCCACTTT. Translating gives CASSGGVGGARNSPLHF.

The V call is TRBV10-3, the J call TRBJ2-7; maybe TRBD1 (5 bases). The CDR3 length is 14 residues. CDR1 is ENHRY, CDR2 SYGVKD, per germline. Trimming removed 0 bases from V and 3 bases from J, with 9 bases in between. The CDR3 here is CAISESSGLYEQYF. The CDR3, as DNA: TGTGCCATCAGTGAGTCGTCAGGGCTCTACGAGCAGTACTTC.

In its sample, this clonotype was seen once. A read error is possible here, since a much larger clone lies one base away. The chain recombines TRBV19 with TRBJ1-6, with 8 bases fitting TRBD1. In germline, CDR1 is LNHDA, CDR2 SQIVND (reference sequence). Trimming took 11 bases from V and 7 from J; bases not matched to a gene: 19. There are 17 residues in the CDR3. CDR3 in amino acids: CAGTDDRGFGLNSPLHF. The DNA for the CDR3 is TGTGCCGGTACCGACGACAGGGGATTCGGCCTGAATTCACCCCTCCACTTT. Full variable domain (outside the CDR3, taken from reference TRBV19 and TRBJ1-6): DGGITQSPKYLFRKEGQNVTLSCEQNLNHDAMYWYRQDPGQGLRLIYYSQIVNDFQKGDIAEGYSVSREKKESFPLTVTSAQKNPTAFYLCAGTDDRGFGLNSPLHFGNGTRLTVT.

To note about this clonotype: An end of the junction differs from the germline gene, which may be a read error. The rearrangement joins TRBV7-9 to TRBJ1-4, with D unclear. CDR3 size: 14 residues. Germline-derived CDR1 and CDR2 are SEHNR and FQNEAQ (reference sequence). The CDR3 loop reads CANSSGRILEKLFF. Here the CDR3 DNA reads TGTGCCAACAGCTCGGGTCGGATCCTAGAAAAACTGTTTTTT.

Remarks on this clonotype: Given a much more abundant clone one base away, this may be a read error. The V and J genes are TRBV5-1 and TRBJ2-2; D gene ambiguous. The germline gives CDR1 SGHRS, CDR2 YFSETQ. The CDR3 has 15 amino acids. CDR3 sequence: CASKETLTNTRELFF. The CDR3 DNA sequence: TGCGCCAGCAAAGAGACTCTTACGAACACCAGGGAGCTGTTTTTT.

The chain has TRBV13 and TRBJ2-2; D gene ambiguous. The CDR3 loop spans 14 amino acids. CDR1 and CDR2 (germline): PRHDT, FYEKMQ (reference sequence). V lost 5 bases and J 3 bases, leaving 10 bases between the germline ends. CDR3 amino acids: CASSRHGHTGELFF. The CDR3 DNA reads TGTGCCAGCAGCCGCCATGGGCACACCGGGGAGCTGTTTTTT.